The 26 T cell receptor beta chains given below trace back to one sample, sequenced in a study of response to subunit inactivated influenza vaccine. TCRdb passed the RT-PCR reads through MiXCR, listing each CDR3 protein once. The table lists a few hundred thousand distinct CDR3 sequences, around 11% of them singletons. This same sample was also taken into another study, of T cells expressing NK-cell markers. That study reports: TCR beta libraries carry UMIs added by 5'RACE template switching.

Sequenced here: PBMCs from blood, sampled on the day of vaccination. All receptors derive from a man between 50 and 59 years old who received an inactivated influenza vaccine.

In its sample, this clonotype was seen a few times. The rearrangement links TRBV28 to TRBJ2-1, with 9 bases lining up with TRBD1. Germline V lookup: CDR1 MDHEN, CDR2 SYDVKM. V was clipped by 6 bases and J by 3 bases; unmatched bases: 6. CDR3 length: 15 amino acids. CDR3 protein: CASSIDRGFYNEQFF. The CDR3 DNA sequence: TGTGCCAGCAGCATAGACAGGGGGTTCTACAATGAGCAGTTCTTC.

The chain uses TRBV7-2 and TRBJ1-1, with no clear D. CDR1 and CDR2 from the germline V gene are SGHTA and FQGNSA. CDR3 length equals 15 residues. V dropped 1 base and J dropped 5 bases, with 14 bases sitting between them. CDR3 nucleotide sequence: TGTGCCAGCAGCTTAGTCGGGGTTGGAGCGACTGAAGCTTTCTTT. It specifies CASSLVGVGATEAFF.

A few counts support this clonotype. This chain uses TRBV20-1 with TRBJ1-5; possible D gene TRBD1, 6 bases. There are 15 residues in the CDR3. Trimming cost V 1 base and J 2 bases, with 12 bases left between them. Germline V lookup: CDR1 DFQATT, CDR2 SNEGSKA (reference sequence). CDR3 coding DNA: TGCAGTGCTAGAGGGAGAGGGGGGGGCAATCAGCCCCAGCATTTT. Translating gives CSARGRGGGNQPQHF.

The sample holds many counts of this clonotype. CDR3 in DNA: TGTGCCATCAGTGATAGCGGGGGGACCAACACCGGGGAGCTGTTTTTT. It translates to CAISDSGGTNTGELFF. V usage is TRBV10-3 and J usage is TRBJ2-2; 10 bases fit TRBD2. This CDR3 has 16 amino acids. CDR1 is ENHRY and CDR2 is SYGVKD in the germline V gene. Trimming took 3 bases from V and 2 from J; bases not matched to a gene: 3.

Worth noting for this clonotype: It may be a read error: a sequence one base away is much more abundant. The chain joins TRBV5-6 to TRBJ2-2; 12 bases match TRBD2. CDR3 length: 16 amino acids. Losses at the gene ends were 4 bases for V and 3 bases for J; bases not matched to a gene: 4. Germline V lookup: CDR1 SGHDT, CDR2 YYEEEE. The CDR3 sequence is CASSQASGRDTGELFF. As DNA, the CDR3 is TGTGCCAGCAGCCAGGCTAGCGGGAGGGACACCGGGGAGCTGTTTTTT.

As for this clonotype: A read error may produce the germline difference seen at one junction end. The chain combines TRBV6-5 with TRBJ1-2; D ambiguous. The CDR3 consists of 14 residues. In germline, CDR1 is MNHEY, CDR2 SVGAGI. The CDR3 coding sequence is TGTGCCCGCAGTTACTCGAACGGGTACTATGGCTACACCTTC. It yields the protein CARSYSNGYYGYTF.

This clonotype occurred a few times. The chain uses TRBV6-1 and TRBJ2-7, with a weak D call TRBD1 (5 bases). Trimming pared 2 bases from V and 2 bases from J, leaving 13 bases between. Germline V lookup: CDR1 MNHNS, CDR2 SASEGT. This CDR3 has 15 amino acids. CDR3 sequence reads: CASSERAGWAYEQYF. The CDR3 nucleotides read TGTGCCAGCAGTGAAAGGGCAGGGTGGGCCTACGAGCAGTACTTC.

This clonotype was detected a few times. CDR3 DNA sequence: TGTGCCAGCAGCAAAGGGACTAGCGGGAGTGGAACAGATACGCAGTATTTT. Translating it yields CASSKGTSGSGTDTQYF. The chain recombines TRBV12-3 or TRBV12-4 with TRBJ2-3; 14 bases are shared with TRBD2. The J segment lost 3 bases and the V segment lost 6 bases, leaving 8 bases of the junction unmatched. CDR3 size: 17 residues.

This clonotype has only a few counts. V and J are TRBV12-3 or TRBV12-4 and TRBJ1-2; TRBD1 might be the D (6 bases). This CDR3 has 13 amino acids. Trimming removed 3 bases at V and 7 bases at J, with 12 bases between. In DNA, the CDR3 is TGTGCCAGCAGTTTCACAGGGAACGGTGGCTACACCTTC. Translated, it gives CASSFTGNGGYTF.

The J gene is TRBJ1-3, the V gene TRBV3-1; D remains unclear. The CDR3 consists of 15 residues. Trimming left V 0 bases short and J 2 bases short, with 8 bases between. The germline CDR1 and CDR2 sequences are LGHDT and YNNKEL (reference sequence). The CDR3 DNA follows: TGTGCCAGCAGCCAAGAGGGGATAACTGGAAACACCATATATTTT. Residues: CASSQEGITGNTIYF.

Here the CDR3 reads CAITQGEVNEQYF. The CDR3 coding sequence is TGTGCCATCACCCAGGGAGAAGTCAACGAGCAGTACTTC. The rearrangement uses TRBV10-3 and TRBJ2-7; D may be TRBD1 or TRBD2 (5 bases each). Trimming cost V 7 bases and J 5 bases, with 15 bases left between them. Germline lookup yields CDR1 ENHRY and CDR2 SYGVKD. This CDR3 has 13 amino acids.

This clonotype was recorded only once. A junction boundary mismatches the germline segment, possibly from a read error. The CDR3 nucleotides read TGTGCCAGCAGTTTTGGAGGGGTTCTTAGCACAGATACGCGGTATTTT. Residues: CASSFGGVLSTDTRYF. The V gene is TRBV5-5, the J gene TRBJ2-3; perhaps TRBD2 as D (6 bases). The CDR3 has 16 amino acids. Germline V gives CDR1 SGHKS, CDR2 YYEKEE (reference sequence).

The chain recombines TRBV9 with TRBJ2-3; a possible D gene is TRBD2 (6 bases). Germline CDR1 SGDLS, CDR2 YYNGEE. This CDR3 is 14 amino acids long. V lost 5 bases and J lost 4, with 14 bases in between. CDR3 bases: TGTGCCAGCAGTCCCGGGGGTTTTTCAGATACGCAGTATTTT. Amino acid sequence: CASSPGGFSDTQYF.

J is TRBJ1-2 and V is TRBV5-6; 7 bases agree with TRBD1. Germline V gene lookup returns CDR1 SGHDT and CDR2 YYEEEE. This CDR3 spans 15 amino acids. Germline trimming cut 1 base from V and 8 bases from J; bases unmatched to any gene: 11. The CDR3 DNA sequence: TGTGCCAGCAGCTTGATACAGGGGAATGTCAAAGGCTACACCTTC. This gives the protein CASSLIQGNVKGYTF.

This clonotype showed up just a few times. The V call is TRBV12-3 or TRBV12-4, the J call TRBJ2-5; 7 positions match TRBD2. This CDR3 has 14 amino acids. V was pared by 4 bases and J by 2 bases, with 4 bases of the junction left unmatched. CDR3 amino acids: CASSWASGQETQYF. The CDR3 nucleotides are TGTGCCAGCAGTTGGGCTAGCGGACAAGAGACCCAGTACTTC.

The chain links TRBV15 to TRBJ2-7; D possibly uses TRBD1 or TRBD2 (5 bases each). Germline V gene lookup returns CDR1 LNHNV and CDR2 YYDKDF (reference sequence). The CDR3 runs to 14 residues. Trimming cost V 6 bases and J 7 bases, with 19 bases left between them. The CDR3 DNA follows: TGTGCCACCAGTAACCTGGGCGAGTGGGGGGAGCAGTACTTC. It specifies CATSNLGEWGEQYF. The variable domain in full, completed from reference TRBV15 and TRBJ2-7, reads DAMVIQNPRYQVTQFGKPVTLSCSQTLNHNVMYWYQQKSSQAPKLLFHYYDKDFNNEADTPDNFQSRRPNTSFCFLDIRSPGLGDTAMYLCATSNLGEWGEQYFGPGTRLTVT.

The sample holds many counts of this clonotype. V gene TRBV6-1 combines with J gene TRBJ1-4; 9 positions agree with TRBD1. Germline V gene data show CDR1 as MNHNS and CDR2 as SASEGT. This CDR3 has 16 amino acids. The trim removed 8 bases at V and 0 bases at J, leaving 7 bases unmatched. The CDR3 DNA is TGTGCCAGCTTCGGGGACAGGGCACCAACTAATGAAAAACTGTTTTTT. The encoded protein is CASFGDRAPTNEKLFF.

This clonotype was seen only a few times. The chain links TRBV5-5 to TRBJ1-3, with D possibly TRBD1 on 5 matching bases. The CDR3 is 16 amino acids. Deletions cut 4 bases from V and 4 bases from J, with 18 bases between. The V gene's germline CDR1 is SGHKS and CDR2 YYEKEE (reference sequence). CDR3 protein: CASSPISRASGNTIYF. The CDR3 coding sequence is TGTGCCAGCAGCCCTATCAGCAGGGCGAGCGGAAACACCATATATTTT.

This clonotype turned up a few times. CDR3 bases: TGTGCCAGCAGTGAAACCGGACTAGCGGGAGACACAGATACGCAGTATTTT. Protein product: CASSETGLAGDTDTQYF. The chain joins TRBV2 to TRBJ2-3, with TRBD2 matching 13 bases. The V and J ends lost 2 bases and 2 bases, in that order; junction bases with no gene match: 4. This CDR3 contains 17 residues. Germline V gives CDR1 SNHLY, CDR2 FYNNEI. Based on the CDR3 plus reference TRBV2 and TRBJ2-3, the full variable domain is EPEVTQTPSHQVTQMGQEVILRCVPISNHLYFYWYRQILGQKVEFLVSFYNNEISEKSEIFDDQFSVERPDGSNFTLKIRSTKLEDSAMYFCASSETGLAGDTDTQYFGPGTRLTVL.

The chain employs TRBV28 and TRBJ2-1; TRBD2 agrees at 8 bases. Germline V gives CDR1 MDHEN, CDR2 SYDVKM. V shed 4 bases and J 0 bases; nucleotides not matched to a gene: 8. The CDR3 length is 17 residues. CDR3: CASSSSHGTSSYNEQFF. DNA for the CDR3: TGTGCCAGCAGTTCATCCCACGGGACTAGCTCCTACAATGAGCAGTTCTTC.

The chain joins TRBV5-6 to TRBJ2-1; D may be TRBD2 (6 bases). V lost 1 base to trimming and J lost 7 bases, with 12 bases between them. The CDR3 runs to 14 residues. CDR1 SGHDT and CDR2 YYEEEE come from the germline V gene. The CDR3 loop reads CASSLWLARNEQFF. The CDR3 coding sequence is TGTGCCAGCAGCTTGTGGCTAGCGAGGAATGAGCAGTTCTTC. Supplemented by reference TRBV5-6 and TRBJ2-1, the full variable domain reads DAGVTQSPTHLIKTRGQQVTLRCSPKSGHDTVSWYQQALGQGPQFIFQYYEEEERQRGNFPDRFSGHQFPNYSSELNVNALLLGDSALYLCASSLWLARNEQFFGPGTRLTVL.

This chain uses TRBV25-1 with TRBJ2-7; tentatively, D is TRBD1 or TRBD2 (5 bases each). Trimming shortened V by 8 bases and J by 3 bases, and 17 bases separated the two germline ends. CDR1 MGHDK and CDR2 SYGVNS come from the germline V gene. This CDR3 spans 14 amino acids. This CDR3 reads CASRQTGQVYEQYF. DNA of the CDR3: TGTGCCAGCCGACAGACGGGGCAAGTCTACGAGCAGTACTTC.

The chain is built from TRBV4-2 and TRBJ2-7; TRBD1 matches 10 bases. After removal of 6 bases from V and 7 bases from J, the junction contained 9 bases not matched to a gene. CDR1 LGHNA and CDR2 YNFKEQ come from the germline V gene. The CDR3 has 14 amino acids. CDR3 sequence (DNA): TGTGCCAGCAGACCCGACAGGGGGCCTTGGGAGCAGTACTTC. This translates into CASRPDRGPWEQYF.

The chain joins TRBV20-1 to TRBJ2-3; D unresolved. The germline CDR1 and CDR2 sequences are DFQATT and SNEGSKA (reference sequence). CDR3 length: 13 residues. With 2 bases removed from V and 3 bases from J, the gap between germline ends came to 9 bases. Written as DNA, the CDR3 is TGCAGTGCTAGAAGGTCCGGTACAGATACGCAGTATTTT. Its translation: CSARRSGTDTQYF.

This clonotype was counted many times. This sequence joins TRBV9 and TRBJ2-3, with a weak D call TRBD1 (5 bases). The germline CDR1 and CDR2 sequences are SGDLS and YYNGEE. V was trimmed by 4 bases and J by 2 bases, leaving 20 bases between them. The CDR3 is 17 residues long. The CDR3 is CASSRSLRSRATDTQYF. As DNA, the CDR3 is TGTGCCAGCAGCCGTTCTTTACGGTCCAGGGCCACAGATACGCAGTATTTT.

This clonotype showed up just a few times. The chain couples TRBV6-2 or TRBV6-3 to TRBJ1-1; 7 positions agree with TRBD1. CDR3 length equals 14 residues. Germline lookup yields CDR1 MNHEY and CDR2 SVGEGT. The V and J ends lost 5 bases and 2 bases, in that order; junction bases with no gene match: 5. The CDR3 coding sequence is TGTGCCAGCAGTGACTGGACAGGTAACACTGAAGCTTTCTTT. Protein product: CASSDWTGNTEAFF.